This TCR beta chain is from a study of blood T cell repertoires in COVID-19. Study context: The United States, Italy and Spain supplied acute and convalescent COVID-19 samples. Nucleic acid was either cDNA or gDNA, and it came from T cells, B-cell-depleted T cells, or PBMCs.

In the authors' workflow: For nucleated cells, counts were estimated from reference gene primer amplification. Profiled with immunoSEQ multiplex PCR; TCRdb holds only in-frame clones, not every one. V, J and clone size are taken as reported in that table, and D and trimming were inferred from the DNA itself. The profile shows approximately 200,000 clones, over 75% of them singletons. V trimming: 2 bases; J trimming: 8 bases; junction bases outside the gene matches: 15. CDR1 and CDR2 (germline): SGHRS, YFSETQ. This CDR3 comprises 19 residues. The sample consisted of peripheral blood. The V and J genes are TRBV5-1 and TRBJ2-3; TRBD2 matches at 15 bases. The origin of this receptor is a man aged 50-60 years with acute or convalescent COVID-19. The DNA of the CDR3 is TGCGCCAGCAGCTTTGGGCCGGGACTAGCGGGGGGATCGGGAGGTACGCAGTATTTT. As protein: CASSFGPGLAGGSGGTQYF.